One sample yielded the 2 T cell receptor beta chains listed below, sequenced in a study of blood T cell repertoires in COVID-19 (dated by TCRdb to about 2020). Libraries were built with the immunoSEQ multiplex PCR assay. TCRdb limited this immuneACCESS table to in-frame rearrangements with V and J called. A share of clones is missing; checked studies link under half to unresolved V genes, and the rest is unexplained. The sample includes roughly 120,000 clones, with about 80% observed a single time. The leading ten clones occupy roughly 6.2% of the sample. Sequences were obtained from peripheral blood. Every receptor here comes from a man aged 65 to 85 with acute or convalescent COVID-19.

This clone was detected once. The rearrangement uses TRBV4-1 and TRBJ2-7; 8 positions agree with TRBD2. This CDR3 is 16 amino acids long. The V and J ends lost 5 bases and 4 bases, in that order; junction bases with no gene match: 13. Looked up from germline, CDR1 is MGHRA and CDR2 is YSYEKL. CDR3 nucleotides: TGCGCCAGCAGCTCATCTCTTGGGCTAGCGGGTTACGAGCAGTACTTC. This encodes CASSSSLGLAGYEQYF.

The rearrangement joins TRBV10-1 to TRBJ1-1; the D gene is possibly TRBD1 (6 bases). The CDR3 extends over 11 amino acids. Trimming took 8 bases from V and 4 from J, leaving 8 bases between them. CDR1 and CDR2 from the germline V gene are WNHNN and SYGVQD (reference sequence). CDR3 nucleotide sequence: TGCGCCAGCTGGGGGCTCACTGAAGCTTTCTTT. Translated, it gives CASWGLTEAFF.